The 26 T cell receptor beta chains given below trace back to one sample, sequenced in a study of cytomegalovirus exposure and HLA in healthy donors. In the PCR, 60 Vbeta and 13 Jbeta primers were used. Generated by immunoSEQ multiplex PCR, the TCRdb table keeps only in-frame clones and is missing some. The table has 100,000 to 150,000 clones, around 80% seen once; the top ten hold 1.9%. The sequencing sample was made of PBMCs. These receptors originate from a man between 50 and 59 years old in good health and CMV-seronegative.

V is TRBV6-5 and J is TRBJ1-1, with TRBD1 as a possible D gene (5 bases). This CDR3 has 12 residues. V was clipped by 10 bases and J by 1 base, with 10 bases between them. CDR1 and CDR2 from the germline V gene are MNHEY and SVGAGI. In nucleotides, the CDR3 is TGTGCCATTAGACAGCCGAACACTGAAGCTTTCTTT. Translation gives CAIRQPNTEAFF.

This chain joins TRBV10-1 and TRBJ1-2; D perhaps matches TRBD1 (6 bases). Trimming took off 5 bases at V and 0 bases at J, with 13 bases between the two ends. The germline V gene encodes CDR1 WNHNN and CDR2 SYGVQD (reference sequence). CDR3 length: 15 residues. The CDR3 loop reads CASSPDRLANYGYTF. CDR3 bases: TGCGCCAGCAGTCCCGACAGGTTAGCTAACTATGGCTACACCTTC.

The J gene is TRBJ2-3, the V gene TRBV5-4; 9 positions agree with TRBD2. Losses at the gene ends were 8 bases for V and 0 bases for J; bases not matched to a gene: 7. The CDR3 totals 15 residues. CDR1 is SGHNT, CDR2 YYREEE, per germline (reference sequence). The chain's CDR3 is CASPGTSSSTDTQYF. The CDR3 region has the DNA TGTGCCAGTCCCGGGACTAGCTCTAGCACAGATACGCAGTATTTT.

This clone has only a few counts. The rearrangement uses TRBV19 and TRBJ1-4; D gene uncertain. Trimming removed 3 bases from V and 0 bases from J, with 8 bases in between. The germline gives CDR1 LNHDA, CDR2 SQIVND (reference sequence). This CDR3 region has 15 residues. The CDR3 is CASSMGSPTNEKLFF. DNA of the CDR3: TGTGCCAGTAGTATGGGGAGCCCAACTAATGAAAAACTGTTTTTT.

The count of this clone is one. A read error may produce the germline difference seen at one junction end. The chain couples TRBV5-1 to TRBJ1-1, with TRBD1 identical over 7 bases. Germline assignment: CDR1 SGHRS and CDR2 YFSETQ. The CDR3 has 12 amino acids. The CDR3 loop is CASSLGDSEAFF. The CDR3, as DNA: TGCGCCAGCAGTTTGGGGGACAGTGAAGCTTTCTTT.

The rearrangement uses TRBV7-2 and TRBJ2-5; 16 nucleotides agree with TRBD2. The CDR3 is 16 residues long. Germline V gene lookup returns CDR1 SGHTA and CDR2 FQGNSA. The V segment lost 5 bases and the J segment 3 bases; nucleotides outside the gene matches: 3. CDR3 residues: CASSPGLAGGEETQYF. The CDR3 DNA sequence: TGTGCCAGCAGCCCGGGACTAGCGGGGGGGGAAGAGACCCAGTACTTC.

This chain links TRBV21-1 with TRBJ1-5; the table's D gene call, TRBD1, was not cross checked with the DNA. TRBV21-1 is designated a pseudogene. The CDR3 totals 14 residues. CDR3 sequence (DNA): TGTGCCAGCACGGACAGGGGGCTTCGGCAGCCCCAGCATTTT. Its protein product is CASTDRGLRQPQHF.

The chain links TRBV2 to TRBJ1-1, with D unclear. The length of the CDR3 is 11 residues. Trimming stripped 7 bases from V and 6 bases from J, with 9 bases between. Germline V gene sequence: CDR1 SNHLY, CDR2 FYNNEI. CDR3 amino acids: CASNTASEAFF. The CDR3 DNA reads TGTGCCAGCAATACAGCCTCTGAAGCTTTCTTT.

The chain links TRBV5-4 to TRBJ1-2, with 7 positions matching TRBD1. Unmatched junction bases numbered 6, after V lost 5 bases and J lost 8 bases. In germline, CDR1 is SGHNT, CDR2 YYREEE (reference sequence). The CDR3 loop spans 12 amino acids. Here the CDR3 DNA reads TGTGCCAGCAGTCAGGACAGGCTGGGCTACACCTTC. This sequence encodes CASSQDRLGYTF.

The rearrangement uses TRBV7-9 and TRBJ2-1; D possibly corresponds to TRBD2 (6 bases). V shed 6 bases and J shed 8 bases, with 20 bases lying between them. CDR3 size: 15 residues. Germline V gene sequence: CDR1 SEHNR, CDR2 FQNEAQ (reference sequence). This chain's CDR3 is CASRHEVGGADEQFF. The DNA for the CDR3 is TGTGCCAGCAGGCACGAGGTGGGGGGTGCCGATGAGCAGTTCTTC.

The V and J genes are TRBV5-1 and TRBJ2-2; 9 nucleotides agree with TRBD2. Germline V gene sequence: CDR1 SGHRS, CDR2 YFSETQ. V was clipped by 4 bases and J by 4 bases; unmatched bases: 8. The CDR3 covers 16 residues. CDR3 residues: CASSPSGVASTGELFF. CDR3 DNA: TGCGCCAGCAGCCCTAGCGGGGTGGCGAGCACCGGGGAGCTGTTTTTT.

J is TRBJ2-2 and V is TRBV9; D remains unclear. The CDR3 runs 14 residues. The V gene's germline CDR1 is SGDLS and CDR2 YYNGEE. The V end lost 2 bases, the J end lost 2 bases, and 7 bases lay between the germline ends. In DNA form, the CDR3 reads TGTGCCAGCAGCGTGCAGGAAAACACCGGGGAGCTGTTTTTT. This gives the protein CASSVQENTGELFF.

V usage is TRBV10-3 and J usage is TRBJ1-1, with D perhaps matching TRBD1 (6 bases). The CDR3 loop spans 13 amino acids. V lost 4 bases, J lost 4 bases, and 10 bases lay in between. Germline V CDR1 and CDR2: ENHRY, SYGVKD. The CDR3 DNA reads as TGTGCCATCAGTGGGGGGCTGGGCACTGAAGCTTTCTTT. Encoded protein: CAISGGLGTEAFF.

The V call is TRBV29-1, the J call TRBJ1-2; the D gene is possibly TRBD1 (5 bases). The CDR3 runs 13 residues. Trimming took off 6 bases at V and 11 bases at J, with 22 bases between the two ends. Germline values: CDR1 SQVTM, CDR2 ANQGSEA. The CDR3 region is CSVRVGGGYGYTF. CDR3 nucleotide sequence: TGCAGCGTGCGGGTGGGGGGGGGTTACGGATACACCTTC.

In this sample, this clone turned up once. The V gene is TRBV7-2, the J gene TRBJ1-2; no clear D. CDR3 length: 14 amino acids. V lost 2 bases and J 4 bases, leaving 11 bases between the germline ends. The V gene's germline CDR1 is SGHTA and CDR2 FQGNSA. CDR3 protein: CASSLTEGSYGYTF. Written as DNA, the CDR3 is TGTGCCAGCAGCTTAACGGAGGGATCCTATGGCTACACCTTC.

This chain joins TRBV4-1 and TRBJ1-5; a possible D gene is TRBD1 (6 bases). Germline V gene sequence: CDR1 MGHRA, CDR2 YSYEKL. V lost 3 bases and J lost 2, with 14 bases in between. The CDR3 totals 16 residues. The DNA for the CDR3 is TGCGCCAGCAGCCAGCCGGGACAAGAGGGCAATCAGCCCCAGCATTTT. It yields the protein CASSQPGQEGNQPQHF.

The chain employs TRBV29-1 and TRBJ1-4; weak D call: TRBD1 (6 bases). The CDR3 consists of 15 residues. The V gene's germline CDR1 is SQVTM and CDR2 ANQGSEA. The V gene lost 4 bases and the J gene lost 0 bases, with 12 bases spanning the gap. CDR3 coding DNA: TGCAGCGTTGCTTTACAGGGAACAACTAATGAAAAACTGTTTTTT. Its translation: CSVALQGTTNEKLFF.

CDR3 in amino acids: CASTFLGGEAFF. The CDR3 nucleotides are TGTGCCAGCACTTTCCTCGGAGGTGAAGCTTTCTTT. The J gene is TRBJ1-1, the V gene TRBV6-1, with unresolved D. Looked up from germline, CDR1 is MNHNS and CDR2 is SASEGT. The CDR3 contains 12 residues. Trimming removed 7 bases from V and 7 bases from J, with 13 bases in between.

The J gene is TRBJ2-3, the V gene TRBV5-4, with D perhaps matching TRBD1 (5 bases). The CDR3 has 16 residues. The germline V and J ends were trimmed by 2 bases and 0 bases, with 13 bases remaining between them. Germline loops: CDR1 SGHNT, CDR2 YYREEE (reference sequence). For the CDR3, the DNA is TGTGCCAGCAGCTTTAGGGGCCTTTCTAGCACAGATACGCAGTATTTT. Translated, it gives CASSFRGLSSTDTQYF.

The V gene is TRBV9, the J gene TRBJ2-1; D might be TRBD1 (6 bases). V was pared by 0 bases and J by 3 bases, with 13 bases between. The germline CDR1 and CDR2 sequences are SGDLS and YYNGEE. The CDR3 sequence is 16 residues long. The CDR3 here is CASSVVVGAFYNEQFF. Written as DNA, the CDR3 is TGTGCCAGCAGCGTAGTGGTGGGGGCCTTCTACAATGAGCAGTTCTTC.

The chain recombines TRBV5-8 with TRBJ2-7; 9 nucleotides match TRBD1. The CDR3 loop spans 14 amino acids. Germline CDR1 reads SGHTS; CDR2 reads YDEGEE. V gave up 0 bases and J gave up 7 bases; unmatched junction bases: 5. The CDR3 nucleotides are TGTGCCAGCAGCTTGGCAGGGACAGGGTGGGAGCAGTACGTC. This translates into CASSLAGTGWEQYV.

The chain is built from TRBV11-2 and TRBJ1-3, with no clear D. The CDR3 totals 16 residues. CDR1 and CDR2 from the germline V gene are SGHAT and FQNNGV. The V end was cut by 5 bases, the J end by 0 bases, with 14 bases between. The DNA for the CDR3 is TGTGCCAGCAGCCCCGTGATTCTGAGCTCTGGAAACACCATATATTTT. This encodes CASSPVILSSGNTIYF.

This clone has only one observation. The V gene is TRBV4-3, the J gene TRBJ1-2; 8 positions match TRBD1. Looked up from germline, CDR1 is LGHNA and CDR2 is YSLEER. The CDR3 runs 15 residues. V was pared by 3 bases and J by 4 bases, with 7 bases of the junction left unmatched. CDR3 residues: CASSQAGTGLYGYTF. For the CDR3, the DNA is TGCGCCAGCAGCCAGGCTGGGACAGGTCTCTATGGCTACACCTTC.

The rearrangement joins TRBV2 to TRBJ1-5; 7 nucleotides match TRBD1. The germline V gene has CDR1 SNHLY and CDR2 FYNNEI. With V trimmed by 6 bases and J by 11 bases, 13 bases remained unmatched. The CDR3 consists of 14 residues. The CDR3 DNA sequence: TGTGCCAGCAGCGTAGACAGGGATAGAGGGACCCAGCATTTT. It translates to CASSVDRDRGTQHF.

This clone was seen a few times. V usage is TRBV7-2 and J usage is TRBJ2-1; 10 positions agree with TRBD2. This CDR3 has 14 residues. J gave up 5 bases and V 5 bases, and 3 bases lay outside the gene matches. CDR1 SGHTA and CDR2 FQGNSA come from the germline V gene. This chain's CDR3 is CASSPAGGNNEQFF. The CDR3, as DNA: TGTGCCAGCAGCCCAGCGGGGGGGAACAATGAGCAGTTCTTC.

This chain uses TRBV19 with TRBJ2-7, with D uncertain. Germline CDR1 and CDR2: LNHDA and SQIVND (reference sequence). The CDR3 covers 14 residues. Trimming cost V 6 bases and J 0 bases, with 12 bases left between them. This CDR3 is CASRPTHSSYEQYV. The CDR3 DNA reads TGTGCCAGTAGACCGACCCATAGCTCCTACGAGCAGTACGTC.